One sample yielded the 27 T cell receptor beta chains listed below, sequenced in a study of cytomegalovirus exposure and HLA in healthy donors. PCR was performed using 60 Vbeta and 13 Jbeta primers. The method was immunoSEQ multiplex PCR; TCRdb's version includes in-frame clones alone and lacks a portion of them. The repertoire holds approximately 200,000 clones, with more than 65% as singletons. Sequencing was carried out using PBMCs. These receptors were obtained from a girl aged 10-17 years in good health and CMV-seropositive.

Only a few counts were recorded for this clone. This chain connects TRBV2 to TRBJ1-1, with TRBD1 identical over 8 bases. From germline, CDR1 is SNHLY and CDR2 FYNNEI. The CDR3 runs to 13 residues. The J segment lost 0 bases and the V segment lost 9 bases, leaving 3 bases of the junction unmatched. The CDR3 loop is CARTTGVNTEAFF. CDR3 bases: TGTGCCAGAACGACAGGGGTGAACACTGAAGCTTTCTTT.

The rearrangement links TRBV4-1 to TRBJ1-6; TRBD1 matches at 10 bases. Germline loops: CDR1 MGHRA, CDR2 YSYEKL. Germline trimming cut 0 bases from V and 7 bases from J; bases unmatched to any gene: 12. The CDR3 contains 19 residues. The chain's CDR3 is CASSQEPPGQGGKNSPLHF. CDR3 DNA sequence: TGCGCCAGCAGCCAAGAACCCCCCGGACAGGGGGGGAAGAATTCACCCCTCCACTTT.

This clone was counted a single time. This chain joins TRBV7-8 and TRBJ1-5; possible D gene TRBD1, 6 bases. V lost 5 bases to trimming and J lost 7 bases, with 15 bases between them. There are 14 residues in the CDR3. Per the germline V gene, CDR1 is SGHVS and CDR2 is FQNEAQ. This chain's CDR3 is CASSPGGARQPQHF. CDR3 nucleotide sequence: TGTGCCAGCAGCCCCGGGGGGGCAAGGCAGCCCCAGCATTTT.

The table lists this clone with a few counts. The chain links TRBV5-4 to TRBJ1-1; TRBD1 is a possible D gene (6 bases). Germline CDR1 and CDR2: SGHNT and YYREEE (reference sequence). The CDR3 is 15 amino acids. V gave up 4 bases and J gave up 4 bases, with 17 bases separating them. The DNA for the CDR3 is TGTGCCAGCAGCCCCACGGACAGAGCTATCACTGAAGCTTTCTTT. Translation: CASSPTDRAITEAFF.

This chain's CDR3 is CASSQEALAGDNDTQYF. CDR3 DNA: TGCGCCAGCAGCCAAGAAGCACTAGCGGGGGATAATGATACGCAGTATTTT. The rearrangement joins TRBV4-3 to TRBJ2-3; 11 nucleotides align to TRBD2. The CDR3 contains 17 residues. V lost 0 bases to trimming and J lost 6 bases; unmatched junction nucleotides: 8. CDR1 LGHNA and CDR2 YSLEER come from the germline V gene.

The CDR3 region is CASSSPGEVNTEAFF. CDR3 bases: TGTGCCAGCAGTTCCCCCGGTGAGGTGAACACTGAAGCTTTCTTT. This sequence joins TRBV6-5 and TRBJ1-1, with D hard to call. The CDR3 spans 15 residues. CDR1 and CDR2 from the germline V gene are MNHEY and SVGAGI. V was trimmed by 4 bases and J by 0 bases, leaving 12 bases between them.

CDR3 in amino acids: CASSPNSNQPQHF. In DNA, the CDR3 is TGTGCCAGCAGTCCAAATAGCAATCAGCCCCAGCATTTT. V gene TRBV6-4 combines with J gene TRBJ1-5; the D is unclear. This CDR3 has 13 amino acids. Germline CDR1 is MRHNA and CDR2 is SNTAGT. V dropped 5 bases and J dropped 0 bases, with 5 bases sitting between them.

The CDR3 DNA reads TGTGCCAGCAGCTTAGCGGCAGGGCCTCGTGGGCCCCTCCACTTT. It specifies CASSLAAGPRGPLHF. J is TRBJ1-6 and V is TRBV7-8; D may be TRBD1 (5 bases). In germline, CDR1 is SGHVS, CDR2 FQNEAQ. Trimming removed 0 bases at V and 13 bases at J, with 16 bases between. CDR3 length equals 15 residues. The variable domain in full, with the rest retrieved from reference TRBV7-8 and TRBJ1-6, is GAGVSQSPRYKVAKRGQDVALRCDPISGHVSLFWYQQALGQGPEFLTYFQNEAQLDKSGLPSDRFFAERPEGSVSTLKIQRTQQEDSAVYLCASSLAAGPRGPLHFGNGTRLTVT.

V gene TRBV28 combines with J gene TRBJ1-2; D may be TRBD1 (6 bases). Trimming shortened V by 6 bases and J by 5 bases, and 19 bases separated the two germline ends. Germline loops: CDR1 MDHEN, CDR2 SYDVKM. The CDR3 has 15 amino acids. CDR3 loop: CASRMGGTLNYGYTF. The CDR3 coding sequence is TGTGCCAGCAGGATGGGTGGGACACTGAATTATGGCTACACCTTC.

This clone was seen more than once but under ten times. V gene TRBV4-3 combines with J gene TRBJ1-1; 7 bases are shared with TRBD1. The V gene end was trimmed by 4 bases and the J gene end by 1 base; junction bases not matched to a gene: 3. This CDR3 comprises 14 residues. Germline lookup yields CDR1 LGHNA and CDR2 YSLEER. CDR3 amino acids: CASSRTGENTEAFF. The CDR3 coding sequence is TGCGCCAGCAGCCGCACAGGGGAGAACACTGAAGCTTTCTTT.

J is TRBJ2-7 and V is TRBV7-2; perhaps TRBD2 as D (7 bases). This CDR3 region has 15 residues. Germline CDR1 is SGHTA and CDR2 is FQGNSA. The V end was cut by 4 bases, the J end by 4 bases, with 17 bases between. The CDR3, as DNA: TGTGCCAGCAGCTCTCCCGGGGGGCTCCCGTACGAGCAGTACTTC. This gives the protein CASSSPGGLPYEQYF.

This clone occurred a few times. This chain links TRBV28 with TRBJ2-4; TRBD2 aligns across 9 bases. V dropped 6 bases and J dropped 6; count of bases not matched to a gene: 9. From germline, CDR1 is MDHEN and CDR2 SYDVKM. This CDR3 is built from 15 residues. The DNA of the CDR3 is TGTGCCAGCAGGAAGAGCGGGGGGCGGGTAAACATTCAGTACTTC. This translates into CASRKSGGRVNIQYF. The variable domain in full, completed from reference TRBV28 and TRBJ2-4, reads DVKVTQSSRYLVKRTGEKVFLECVQDMDHENMFWYRQDPGLGLRLIYFSYDVKMKEKGDIPEGYSVSREKKERFSLILESASTNQTSMYLCASRKSGGRVNIQYFGAGTRLSVL.

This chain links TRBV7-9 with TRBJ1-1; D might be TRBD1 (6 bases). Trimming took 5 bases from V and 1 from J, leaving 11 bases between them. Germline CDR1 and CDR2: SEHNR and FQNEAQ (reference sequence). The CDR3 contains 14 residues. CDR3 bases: TGTGCCAGCAGCCCCGGACAGACGAACACTGAAGCTTTCTTT. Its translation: CASSPGQTNTEAFF. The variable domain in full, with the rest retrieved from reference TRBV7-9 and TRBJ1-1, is DTGVSQNPRHKITKRGQNVTFRCDPISEHNRLYWYRQTLGQGPEFLTYFQNEAQLEKSRLLSDRFSAERPKGSFSTLEIQRTEQGDSAMYLCASSPGQTNTEAFFGQGTRLTVV.

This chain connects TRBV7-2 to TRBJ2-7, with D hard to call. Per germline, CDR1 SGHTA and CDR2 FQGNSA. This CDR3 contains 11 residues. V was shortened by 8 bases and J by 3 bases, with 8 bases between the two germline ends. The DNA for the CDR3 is TGTGCCAGCGAGTCAAGCTACGAGCAGTACTTC. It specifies CASESSYEQYF. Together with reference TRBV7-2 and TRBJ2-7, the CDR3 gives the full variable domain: GAGVSQSPSNKVTEKGKDVELRCDPISGHTALYWYRQSLGQGLEFLIYFQGNSAPDKSGLPSDRFSAERTGGSVSTLTIQRTQQEDSAVYLCASESSYEQYFGPGTRLTVT.

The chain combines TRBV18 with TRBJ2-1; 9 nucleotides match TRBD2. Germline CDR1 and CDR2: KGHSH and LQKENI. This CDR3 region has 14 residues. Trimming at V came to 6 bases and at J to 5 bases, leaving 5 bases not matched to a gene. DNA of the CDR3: TGTGCCAGCTCGAAGCGGGGGGACGACAATGAGCAGTTCTTC. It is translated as CASSKRGDDNEQFF.

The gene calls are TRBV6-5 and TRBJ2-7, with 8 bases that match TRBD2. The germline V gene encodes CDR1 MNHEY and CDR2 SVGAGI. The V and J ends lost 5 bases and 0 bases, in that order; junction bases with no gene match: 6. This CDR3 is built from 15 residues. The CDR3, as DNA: TGTGCCAGCAGTGGGCCGACTAGCGCCTCCTACGAGCAGTACTTC. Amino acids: CASSGPTSASYEQYF.

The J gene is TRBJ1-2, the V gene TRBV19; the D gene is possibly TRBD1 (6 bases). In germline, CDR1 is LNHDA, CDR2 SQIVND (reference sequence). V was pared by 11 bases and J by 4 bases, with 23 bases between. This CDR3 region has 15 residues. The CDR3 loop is CASQLAPGELYGYTF. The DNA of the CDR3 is TGTGCCTCCCAATTGGCCCCAGGGGAACTCTATGGCTACACCTTC.

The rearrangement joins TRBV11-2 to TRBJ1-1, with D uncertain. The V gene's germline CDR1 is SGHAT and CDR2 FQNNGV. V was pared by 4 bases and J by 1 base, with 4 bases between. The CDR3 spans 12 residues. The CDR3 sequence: CASSYRNTEAFF. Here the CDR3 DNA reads TGTGCCAGCAGCTACAGGAACACTGAAGCTTTCTTT.

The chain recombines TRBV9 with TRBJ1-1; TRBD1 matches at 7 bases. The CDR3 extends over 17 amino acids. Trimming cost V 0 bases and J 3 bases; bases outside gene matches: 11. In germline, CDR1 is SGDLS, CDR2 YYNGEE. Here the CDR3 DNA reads TGTGCCAGCAGCGTAGGCCTACGGACAGGACCCTACACTGAAGCTTTCTTT. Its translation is CASSVGLRTGPYTEAFF.

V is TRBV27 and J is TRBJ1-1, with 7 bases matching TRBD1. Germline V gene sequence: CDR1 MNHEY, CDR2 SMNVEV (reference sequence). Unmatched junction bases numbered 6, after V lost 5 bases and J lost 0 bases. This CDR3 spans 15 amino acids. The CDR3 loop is CASSGETGLNTEAFF. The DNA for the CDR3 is TGTGCCAGCAGTGGCGAGACAGGGCTGAACACTGAAGCTTTCTTT.

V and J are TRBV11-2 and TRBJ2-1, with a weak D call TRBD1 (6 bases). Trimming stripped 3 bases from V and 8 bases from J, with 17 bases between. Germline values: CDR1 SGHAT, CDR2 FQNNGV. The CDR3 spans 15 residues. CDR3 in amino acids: CASSFGAEGDDEQFF. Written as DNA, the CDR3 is TGTGCCAGCAGCTTCGGAGCAGAGGGGGACGATGAGCAGTTCTTC.

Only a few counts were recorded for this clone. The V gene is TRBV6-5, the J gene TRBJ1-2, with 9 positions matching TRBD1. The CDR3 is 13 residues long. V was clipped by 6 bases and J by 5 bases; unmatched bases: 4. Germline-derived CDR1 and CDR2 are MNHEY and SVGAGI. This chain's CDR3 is CASRSGQGYGYTF. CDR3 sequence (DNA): TGTGCCAGCAGGTCGGGACAGGGTTATGGCTACACCTTC.

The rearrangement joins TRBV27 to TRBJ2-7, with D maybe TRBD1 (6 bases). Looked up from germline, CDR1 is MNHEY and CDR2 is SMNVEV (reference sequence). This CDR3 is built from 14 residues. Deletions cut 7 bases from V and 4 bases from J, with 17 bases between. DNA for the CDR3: TGTGCCAGCAAAAGAACCAGGGGTGTGTACGAGCAGTACTTC. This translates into CASKRTRGVYEQYF.

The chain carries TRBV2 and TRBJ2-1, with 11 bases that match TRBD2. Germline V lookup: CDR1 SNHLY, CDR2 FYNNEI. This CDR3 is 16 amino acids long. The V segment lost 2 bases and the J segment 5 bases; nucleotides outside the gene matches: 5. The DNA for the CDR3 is TGTGCCAGCAGTGAACAGCTAGCGGGGGGCAACAATGAGCAGTTCTTC. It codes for CASSEQLAGGNNEQFF. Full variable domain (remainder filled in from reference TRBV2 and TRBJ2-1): EPEVTQTPSHQVTQMGQEVILRCVPISNHLYFYWYRQILGQKVEFLVSFYNNEISEKSEIFDDQFSVERPDGSNFTLKIRSTKLEDSAMYFCASSEQLAGGNNEQFFGPGTRLTVL.

The CDR3 is CASRDRGGSGNTIYF. Written as DNA, the CDR3 is TGTGCCAGCCGTGACAGGGGCGGCTCCGGAAACACCATATATTTT. V usage is TRBV7-9 and J usage is TRBJ1-3; TRBD1 matches 8 bases. Trimming removed 8 bases from V and 4 bases from J; junction bases left unmatched: 10. The CDR3 runs to 15 residues. Germline V lookup: CDR1 SEHNR, CDR2 FQNEAQ (reference sequence).

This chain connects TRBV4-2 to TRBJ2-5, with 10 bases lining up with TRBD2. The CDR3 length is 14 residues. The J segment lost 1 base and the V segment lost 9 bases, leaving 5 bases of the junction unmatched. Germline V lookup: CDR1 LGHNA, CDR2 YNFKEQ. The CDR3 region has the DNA TGTGCCAGTAGGACTAGCGGCGCCCAAGAGACCCAGTACTTC. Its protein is CASRTSGAQETQYF.

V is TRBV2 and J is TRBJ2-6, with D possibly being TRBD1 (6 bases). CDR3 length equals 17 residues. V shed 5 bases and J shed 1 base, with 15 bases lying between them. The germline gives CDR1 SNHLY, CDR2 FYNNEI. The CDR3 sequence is CASSLTGLVSGANVLTF. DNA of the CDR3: TGTGCCAGCAGTTTGACAGGACTGGTATCTGGGGCCAACGTCCTGACTTTC.